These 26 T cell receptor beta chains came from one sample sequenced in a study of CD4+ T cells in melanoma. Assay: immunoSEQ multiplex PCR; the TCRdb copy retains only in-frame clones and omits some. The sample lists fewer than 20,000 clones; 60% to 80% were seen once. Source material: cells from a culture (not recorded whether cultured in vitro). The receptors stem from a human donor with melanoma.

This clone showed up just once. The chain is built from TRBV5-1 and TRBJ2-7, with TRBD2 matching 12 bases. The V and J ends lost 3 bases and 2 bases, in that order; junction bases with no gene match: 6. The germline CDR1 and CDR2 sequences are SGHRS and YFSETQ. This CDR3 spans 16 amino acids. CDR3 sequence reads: CASSWTLAGGAYEQYF. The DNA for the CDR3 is TGCGCCAGCAGCTGGACCCTAGCGGGGGGGGCCTACGAGCAGTACTTC.

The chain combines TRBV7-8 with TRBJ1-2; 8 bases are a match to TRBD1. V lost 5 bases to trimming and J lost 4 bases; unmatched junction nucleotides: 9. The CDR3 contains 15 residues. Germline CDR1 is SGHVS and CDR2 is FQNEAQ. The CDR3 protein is CASSPRTGFGYGYTF. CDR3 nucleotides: TGTGCCAGCAGCCCACGGACAGGGTTTGGCTATGGCTACACCTTC.

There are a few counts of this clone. CDR3 DNA: TGTGCCAGCAGTTCTCAGGGGATGGGGAATTCACCCCTCCACTTT. It translates to CASSSQGMGNSPLHF. V is TRBV27 and J is TRBJ1-6; D is possibly TRBD1 (6 bases). Trimming left V 4 bases short and J 7 bases short, with 14 bases between. Germline V gene sequence: CDR1 MNHEY, CDR2 SMNVEV (reference sequence). The CDR3 sequence is 15 residues long.

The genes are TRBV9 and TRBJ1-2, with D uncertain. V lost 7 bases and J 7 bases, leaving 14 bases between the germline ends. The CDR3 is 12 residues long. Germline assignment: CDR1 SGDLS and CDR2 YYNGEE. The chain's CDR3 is CASLGQVTGYTF. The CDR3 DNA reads TGTGCCAGCCTGGGCCAGGTTACTGGCTACACCTTC.

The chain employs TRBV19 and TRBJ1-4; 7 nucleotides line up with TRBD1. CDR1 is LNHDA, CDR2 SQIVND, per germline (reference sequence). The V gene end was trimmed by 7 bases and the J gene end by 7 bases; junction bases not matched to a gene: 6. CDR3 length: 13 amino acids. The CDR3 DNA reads TGTGCCAGTAATAACAGGGGAGGTGAAAAACTGTTTTTT. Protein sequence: CASNNRGGEKLFF.

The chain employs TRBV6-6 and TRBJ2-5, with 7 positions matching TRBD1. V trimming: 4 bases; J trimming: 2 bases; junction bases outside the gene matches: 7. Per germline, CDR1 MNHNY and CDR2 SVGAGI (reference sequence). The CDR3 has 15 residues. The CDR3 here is CASSSLGTAQETQYF. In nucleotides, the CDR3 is TGTGCCAGCAGTTCCCTAGGGACAGCTCAAGAGACCCAGTACTTC.

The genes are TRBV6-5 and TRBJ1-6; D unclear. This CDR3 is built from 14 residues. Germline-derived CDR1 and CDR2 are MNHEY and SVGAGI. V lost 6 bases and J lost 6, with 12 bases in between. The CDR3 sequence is CASRSRTLNSPLHF. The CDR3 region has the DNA TGTGCCAGCAGGAGTCGGACTCTTAATTCACCCCTCCACTTT.

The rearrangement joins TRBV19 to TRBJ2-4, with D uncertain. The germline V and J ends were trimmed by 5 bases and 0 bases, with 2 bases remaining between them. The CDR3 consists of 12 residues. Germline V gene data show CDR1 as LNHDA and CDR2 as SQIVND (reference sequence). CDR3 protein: CASSLAKNIQYF. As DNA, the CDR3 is TGTGCCAGTAGTTTAGCCAAAAACATTCAGTACTTC.

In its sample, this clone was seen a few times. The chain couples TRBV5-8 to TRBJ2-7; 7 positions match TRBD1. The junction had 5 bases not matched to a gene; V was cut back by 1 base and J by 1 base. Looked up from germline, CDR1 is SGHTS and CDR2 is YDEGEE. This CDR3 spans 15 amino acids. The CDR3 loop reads CASSLPPTGSYEQYF. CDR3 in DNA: TGTGCCAGCAGCTTGCCGCCGACAGGGTCCTACGAGCAGTACTTC.

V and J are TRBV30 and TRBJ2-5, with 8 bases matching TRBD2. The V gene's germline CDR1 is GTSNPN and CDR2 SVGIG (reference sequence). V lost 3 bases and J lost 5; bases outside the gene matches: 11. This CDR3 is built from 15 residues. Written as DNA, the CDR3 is TGTGCCTGGAGAGGAGGTCGGGGGGGCTTGGAGACCCAGTACTTC. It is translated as CAWRGGRGGLETQYF.

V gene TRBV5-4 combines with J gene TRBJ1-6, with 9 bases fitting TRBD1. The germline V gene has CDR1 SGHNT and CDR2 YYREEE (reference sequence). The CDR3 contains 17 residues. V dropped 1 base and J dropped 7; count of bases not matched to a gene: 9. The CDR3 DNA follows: TGTGCCAGCAGCTTGATCCCCTGGACAGGGGACAATTCACCCCTCCACTTT. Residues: CASSLIPWTGDNSPLHF. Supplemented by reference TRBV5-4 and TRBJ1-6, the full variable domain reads ETGVTQSPTHLIKTRGQQVTLRCSSQSGHNTVSWYQQALGQGPQFIFQYYREEENGRGNFPPRFSGLQFPNYSSELNVNALELDDSALYLCASSLIPWTGDNSPLHFGNGTRLTVT.

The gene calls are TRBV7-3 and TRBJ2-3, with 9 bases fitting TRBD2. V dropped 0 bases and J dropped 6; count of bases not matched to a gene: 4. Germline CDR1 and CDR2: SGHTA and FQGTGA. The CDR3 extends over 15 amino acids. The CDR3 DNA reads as TGTGCCAGCAGCTTAACGGGACTAGCTCGTGATACGCAGTATTTT. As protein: CASSLTGLARDTQYF.

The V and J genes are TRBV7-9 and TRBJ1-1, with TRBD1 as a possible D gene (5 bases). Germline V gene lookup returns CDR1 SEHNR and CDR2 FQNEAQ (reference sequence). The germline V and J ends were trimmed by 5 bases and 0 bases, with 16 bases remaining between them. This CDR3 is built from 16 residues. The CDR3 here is CASSPPNIQVNTEAFF. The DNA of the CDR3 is TGTGCCAGCAGCCCTCCTAATATACAGGTGAACACTGAAGCTTTCTTT.

The CDR3 DNA reads as TGTGCCTGGAGTGTATGGACAGGGGGCTTTTGGGGCTCTGGAAACACCATATATTTT. Protein: CAWSVWTGGFWGSGNTIYF. This chain uses TRBV30 with TRBJ1-3, with TRBD1 matching 11 bases. The trim removed 0 bases at V and 0 bases at J, leaving 10 bases unmatched. The V gene's germline CDR1 is GTSNPN and CDR2 SVGIG (reference sequence). The CDR3 covers 19 residues.

CDR3 sequence reads: CASSPSAVRHEQYF. CDR3 coding DNA: TGCGCCAGCAGCCCCTCCGCGGTTCGGCACGAGCAGTACTTC. V usage is TRBV4-1 and J usage is TRBJ2-7; D gene uncertain. The CDR3 extends over 14 amino acids. From germline, CDR1 is MGHRA and CDR2 YSYEKL. V was clipped by 4 bases and J by 5 bases, with 15 bases between them.

Here the CDR3 reads CASSYSARVTDTQYF. For the CDR3, the DNA is TGTGCCAGCAGTTATTCCGCGCGGGTCACAGATACGCAGTATTTT. The chain uses TRBV6-5 and TRBJ2-3; D may be TRBD2 (5 bases). V was pared by 3 bases and J by 2 bases, with 12 bases between. Germline V CDR1 and CDR2: MNHEY, SVGAGI. This CDR3 comprises 15 residues.

The CDR3 sequence: CASRFRGGAYEQYF. As DNA, the CDR3 is TGCGCCAGCAGATTCCGCGGGGGGGCCTACGAGCAGTACTTC. The chain recombines TRBV5-1 with TRBJ2-7; 9 bases fit TRBD2. V trimming: 5 bases; J trimming: 2 bases; junction bases outside the gene matches: 5. This CDR3 is built from 14 residues. Germline assignment: CDR1 SGHRS and CDR2 YFSETQ. Complete variable domain (other parts from reference TRBV5-1 and TRBJ2-7): KAGVTQTPRYLIKTRGQQVTLSCSPISGHRSVSWYQQTPGQGLQFLFEYFSETQRNKGNFPGRFSGRQFSNSRSEMNVSTLELGDSALYLCASRFRGGAYEQYFGPGTRLTVT.

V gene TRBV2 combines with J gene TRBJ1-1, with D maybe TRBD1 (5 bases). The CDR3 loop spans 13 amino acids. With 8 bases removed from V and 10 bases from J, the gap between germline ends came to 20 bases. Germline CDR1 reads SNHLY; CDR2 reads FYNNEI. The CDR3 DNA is TGTGCCAGCGCCGAGGGGACCTCTTTCCCAGCTTTCTTT. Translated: CASAEGTSFPAFF.

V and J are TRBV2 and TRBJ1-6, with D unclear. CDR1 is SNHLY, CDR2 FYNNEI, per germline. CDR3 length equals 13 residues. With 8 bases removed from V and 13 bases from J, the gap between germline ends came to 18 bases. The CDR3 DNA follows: TGTGCCAGCTATTACGGGTCTCCGGCGCCCCTCCACTTT. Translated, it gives CASYYGSPAPLHF.

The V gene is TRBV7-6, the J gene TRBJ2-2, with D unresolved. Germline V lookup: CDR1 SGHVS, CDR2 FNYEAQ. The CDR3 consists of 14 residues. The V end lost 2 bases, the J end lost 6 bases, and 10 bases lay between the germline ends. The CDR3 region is CASSLLPDAGELFF. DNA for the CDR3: TGTGCCAGCAGCTTACTTCCAGACGCCGGGGAGCTGTTTTTT.

In DNA, the CDR3 is TGTGCCAGCTCACCAACAGGGAGCTCCTACGAGCAGTACTTC. Its protein product is CASSPTGSSYEQYF. The rearrangement uses TRBV18 and TRBJ2-7; perhaps TRBD1 as D (6 bases). The CDR3 is made up of 14 amino acids. Trimming took off 2 bases at V and 0 bases at J, with 8 bases between the two ends. Germline-derived CDR1 and CDR2 are KGHSH and LQKENI.

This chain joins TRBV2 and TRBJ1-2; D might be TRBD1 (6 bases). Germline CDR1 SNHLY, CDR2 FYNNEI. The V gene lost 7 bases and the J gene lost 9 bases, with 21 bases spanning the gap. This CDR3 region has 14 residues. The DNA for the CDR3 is TGTGCCAGCACCCCGGGACACGGGGGTAGTCGCTACACCTTC. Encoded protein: CASTPGHGGSRYTF.

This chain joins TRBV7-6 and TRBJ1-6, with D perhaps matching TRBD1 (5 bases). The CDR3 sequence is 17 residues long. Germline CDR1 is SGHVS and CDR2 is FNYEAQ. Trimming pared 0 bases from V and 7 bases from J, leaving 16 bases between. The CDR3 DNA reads TGTGCCAGCAGCTTAGCGGGGGGTGGTTATGACAATTCACCCCTCCACTTT. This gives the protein CASSLAGGGYDNSPLHF.

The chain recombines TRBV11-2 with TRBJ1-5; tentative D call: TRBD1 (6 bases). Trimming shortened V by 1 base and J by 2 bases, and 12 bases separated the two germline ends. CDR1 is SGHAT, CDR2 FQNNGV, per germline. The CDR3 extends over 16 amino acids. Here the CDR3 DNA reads TGTGCCAGCAGCTTAGGGGCAGGGGTTGGCAATCAGCCCCAGCATTTT. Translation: CASSLGAGVGNQPQHF.

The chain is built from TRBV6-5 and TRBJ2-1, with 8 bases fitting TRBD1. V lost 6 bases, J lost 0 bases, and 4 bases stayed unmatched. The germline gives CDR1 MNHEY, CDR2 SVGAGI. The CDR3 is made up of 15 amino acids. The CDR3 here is CASSWDRSSYNEQFF. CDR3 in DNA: TGTGCCAGCAGCTGGGACAGGAGCTCCTACAATGAGCAGTTCTTC.

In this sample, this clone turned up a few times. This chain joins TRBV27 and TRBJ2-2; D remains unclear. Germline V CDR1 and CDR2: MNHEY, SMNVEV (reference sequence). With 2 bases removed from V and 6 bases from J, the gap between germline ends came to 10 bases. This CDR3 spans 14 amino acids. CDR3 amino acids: CASSLQGKSGELFF. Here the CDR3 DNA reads TGTGCCAGCAGTTTACAAGGGAAATCCGGGGAGCTGTTTTTT.